The 18 T cell receptor beta chains below come from one sample, sequenced in a study of blood T cell repertoires in COVID-19. Data came from immunoSEQ multiplex PCR; TCRdb stores just in-frame clones and leaves some out. The sample lists some 110,000 clones; about 86% were seen once. Material for sequencing was peripheral blood. These receptors all stem from a man aged 70-80 years who had recovered from COVID-19.

This clone was observed once. The chain carries TRBV5-1 and TRBJ2-3; D remains ambiguous. Germline V lookup: CDR1 SGHRS, CDR2 YFSETQ. The CDR3 has 15 amino acids. The V end was cut by 0 bases, the J end by 2 bases, with 10 bases between. The CDR3 sequence is CASSLGGGTTDTQYF. The DNA of the CDR3 is TGCGCCAGCAGCTTGGGAGGCGGAACCACAGATACGCAGTATTTT.

The chain carries TRBV3-1 (or the pseudogene TRBV3-2) and TRBJ1-2; TRBD1 matches 7 bases. This CDR3 is 15 amino acids long. Germline-derived CDR1 and CDR2 are LGHDT and YNNKEL (reference sequence). Trimming at V came to 0 bases and at J to 8 bases, leaving 9 bases not matched to a gene. CDR3 region: CASSQDYRGLDGYTF. CDR3 nucleotides: TGTGCCAGCAGCCAAGACTACAGGGGCTTGGACGGCTACACCTTC.

This rearrangement joins TRBV24-1 to TRBJ1-2; TRBD1 aligns across 10 bases. Losses at the gene ends were 4 bases for V and 4 bases for J; bases not matched to a gene: 5. This CDR3 is built from 15 residues. Germline V gene data show CDR1 as KGHDR and CDR2 as SFDVKD. CDR3: CATSDPGQGTYGYTF. The CDR3 bases are TGTGCCACCAGTGACCCGGGACAGGGGACCTATGGCTACACCTTC.

The chain recombines TRBV4-2 with TRBJ2-1; TRBD1 agrees at 11 bases. Per germline, CDR1 LGHNA and CDR2 YNFKEQ. The CDR3 extends over 16 amino acids. V shed 4 bases, J shed 5 bases, and the junction held 7 bases outside the gene matches. The CDR3 here is CASSPTSDRGHNEQFF. DNA for the CDR3: TGTGCCAGCAGCCCAACTTCGGACAGGGGGCACAATGAGCAGTTCTTC.

V usage is TRBV5-1 and J usage is TRBJ2-3, with 11 bases lining up with TRBD2. Germline trimming cut 0 bases from V and 5 bases from J; bases unmatched to any gene: 5. The CDR3 spans 16 residues. CDR1 and CDR2 (germline): SGHRS, YFSETQ. The CDR3 spells CASSLATSGSVDTQYF. CDR3 DNA sequence: TGCGCCAGCAGCTTGGCTACTAGCGGGAGTGTAGATACGCAGTATTTT.

The genes are TRBV27 and TRBJ2-4; TRBD2 matches at 8 bases. The CDR3 is made up of 14 amino acids. V shed 5 bases and J 6 bases; nucleotides not matched to a gene: 6. Germline V gene data show CDR1 as MNHEY and CDR2 as SMNVEV (reference sequence). Written as DNA, the CDR3 is TGTGCCAGCAGTACGGGACTAGTCGGAAACATTCAGTACTTC. Translation: CASSTGLVGNIQYF.

The V gene is TRBV7-9, the J gene TRBJ2-1; 12 bases align to TRBD2. CDR1 SEHNR and CDR2 FQNEAQ come from the germline V gene (reference sequence). J gave up 1 base and V 3 bases, and 4 bases lay outside the gene matches. The CDR3 runs 17 residues. CDR3 bases: TGTGCCAGCAGCTTTGAAACTAGCGGGGGGTCCTACAATGAGCAGTTCTTC. Translated, it gives CASSFETSGGSYNEQFF.

V and J are TRBV29-1 and TRBJ1-1; D is undetermined. V was cut by 5 bases and J by 5 bases, with 18 bases left in between. The germline V gene has CDR1 SQVTM and CDR2 ANQGSEA. The CDR3 extends over 14 amino acids. The CDR3 sequence: CSVLNPLGRTEAFF. The CDR3 region has the DNA TGCAGCGTTCTCAATCCACTAGGGAGGACTGAAGCTTTCTTT.

The rearrangement links TRBV2 to TRBJ2-7, with 7 bases that match TRBD1. This CDR3 comprises 12 residues. Trimming removed 7 bases from V and 1 base from J; junction bases left unmatched: 1. Per the germline V gene, CDR1 is SNHLY and CDR2 is FYNNEI. This CDR3 is CASNRGSYEQYF. CDR3 in DNA: TGTGCCAGCAACAGGGGATCCTACGAGCAGTACTTC.

The chain is built from TRBV7-8 and TRBJ1-2; possibly TRBD1 for D (5 bases). From germline, CDR1 is SGHVS and CDR2 FQNEAQ. The CDR3 extends over 13 amino acids. V was trimmed by 5 bases and J by 5 bases, leaving 12 bases between them. The CDR3 loop reads CASSLAGPYGYTF. CDR3 in DNA: TGTGCCAGCAGCCTGGCAGGGCCATATGGCTACACCTTC.

The genes are TRBV5-1 and TRBJ1-1; D possibly corresponds to TRBD1 (6 bases). The CDR3 is 16 amino acids. The germline V gene has CDR1 SGHRS and CDR2 YFSETQ. V lost 4 bases and J 0 bases, leaving 16 bases between the germline ends. CDR3 DNA sequence: TGCGCCAGCAGCCTCGGGGTAACAGGGCTGAACACTGAAGCTTTCTTT. Its translation: CASSLGVTGLNTEAFF.

V gene TRBV2 combines with J gene TRBJ1-2; a weak D match, TRBD1 (5 bases). The CDR3 is 14 amino acids. V was shortened by 6 bases and J by 4 bases, with 15 bases between the two germline ends. Germline lookup yields CDR1 SNHLY and CDR2 FYNNEI. The DNA of the CDR3 is TGTGCCAGCAGAATCAGGGCCCACCCCTATGGCTACACCTTC. Protein: CASRIRAHPYGYTF.

The rearrangement links TRBV4-1 to TRBJ2-7, with D possibly being TRBD2 (5 bases). The CDR3 runs to 14 residues. Trimming stripped 1 base from V and 4 bases from J, with 11 bases between. The germline gives CDR1 MGHRA, CDR2 YSYEKL. CDR3 loop: CASSQAAVPYEQYF. The CDR3 nucleotides read TGCGCCAGCAGCCAAGCAGCGGTACCGTACGAGCAGTACTTC.

This chain joins TRBV4-1 and TRBJ1-2, with TRBD1 matching over 7 bases. The V segment lost 3 bases and the J segment 6 bases; nucleotides outside the gene matches: 13. Germline V CDR1 and CDR2: MGHRA, YSYEKL. The CDR3 runs to 16 residues. DNA of the CDR3: TGCGCCAGCAGCCATAGACAGGGAACGGCTCAGGATGGCTACACCTTC. Its protein product is CASSHRQGTAQDGYTF.

The rearrangement uses TRBV27 and TRBJ1-5, with 7 positions matching TRBD1. J was trimmed by 5 bases and V by 0 bases; bases with no gene match: 7. Germline-derived CDR1 and CDR2 are MNHEY and SMNVEV (reference sequence). This CDR3 comprises 16 residues. CDR3: CASSLSGTVAHQPQHF. DNA for the CDR3: TGTGCCAGCAGTTTATCGGGGACAGTGGCCCATCAGCCCCAGCATTTT.

The chain combines TRBV11-2 with TRBJ2-5; TRBD1 is a possible D gene (5 bases). This CDR3 is 16 amino acids long. CDR1 is SGHAT and CDR2 is FQNNGV in the germline V gene. Trimming removed 2 bases at V and 4 bases at J, with 17 bases between. CDR3 in DNA: TGTGCCAGCAGCTTAAGAGGCGCAGGGTTCCGAGAGACCCAGTACTTC. It translates to CASSLRGAGFRETQYF. Complete variable domain (other parts from reference TRBV11-2 and TRBJ2-5): EAGVAQSPRYKIIEKRQSVAFWCNPISGHATLYWYQQILGQGPKLLIQFQNNGVVDDSQLPKDRFSAERLKGVDSTLKIQPAKLEDSAVYLCASSLRGAGFRETQYFGPGTRLLVL.

The chain combines TRBV7-9 with TRBJ2-2; a possible D gene is TRBD1 (6 bases). Trimming left V 3 bases short and J 0 bases short, with 8 bases between. Per the germline V gene, CDR1 is SEHNR and CDR2 is FQNEAQ (reference sequence). The CDR3 contains 15 residues. CDR3 in amino acids: CASSLDSANTGELFF. CDR3 nucleotides: TGTGCCAGCAGCTTGGACAGTGCGAACACCGGGGAGCTGTTTTTT.

The genes are TRBV10-1 and TRBJ2-5; D might be TRBD1 (6 bases). Trimming removed 5 bases at V and 0 bases at J, with 13 bases between. The CDR3 extends over 15 amino acids. CDR1 and CDR2 (germline): WNHNN, SYGVQD (reference sequence). CDR3 in DNA: TGCGCCAGCAGTACCCTATACAGGGACCAAGAGACCCAGTACTTC. Amino acids: CASSTLYRDQETQYF.